This T cell receptor (beta chain) was recorded in a study of T-cell memory formation after mild COVID-19. Study context: Largely, TCR clusters stayed within a single donor.

This CDR3 has 19 amino acids. The trim removed 4 bases at V and 1 base at J, leaving 11 bases unmatched. Per germline, CDR1 MGHDK and CDR2 SYGVNS. TCR alpha and TCR beta cDNA libraries with sample barcodes and UMIs came from 5'RACE using constant-segment primers. One entry per CDR3 protein results from TCRdb running MiXCR on the 5' RACE reads. This sample yields around 370,000 distinct CDR3 sequences, of which under 25% are seen a single time; under 15% belongs to the top ten. Study findings and constraints: Certain responding clones were present in pre-infection memory, suggesting participation of cross-reactive memory. Among clones contracting day 15 to 85, CD4/CD8 was balanced, whereas later expanders leaned CD4+.

This clonotype was detected only a few times. Its antigen is unknown. The clonotype was recovered from an adult woman who had mild COVID-19 (a few samples of this study predate the infection). Cell type and time point are not known. The J gene is TRBJ2-1, the V gene TRBV25-1; 12 bases line up with TRBD2. Material: PBMCs or a T cell subset sorted from them (not recorded which). In DNA form, the CDR3 reads TGTGCCAGCAGTGGCCAGACTAGCGGGAGCTCGGAATCCTACAATGAGCAGTTCTTC. It specifies CASSGQTSGSSESYNEQFF.